The clone carrying this T cell receptor beta chain was recorded a few times. The antigen remains unidentified. The study reverse transcribed the entire isolated RNA, so it sequenced expressed TCRB transcripts. Assay: immunoSEQ multiplex PCR; the TCRdb copy retains only in-frame clones and omits some. The data contain over 200,000 clones, roughly a tenth of them singletons. The trim removed 4 bases at V and 6 bases at J, leaving 7 bases unmatched. The germline V gene encodes CDR1 SGHNT and CDR2 YYREEE (reference sequence). The CDR3 totals 14 residues. Blood was collected once per donor into heparin, averaging about 0.12 L. The data were obtained in a study of beta chain features in type 1 diabetes. As for the study in general: Examination spanned about 110 million sorted cells from all samples. Study results and limitations: The question left open here concerned HLA type influencing TCRB rearrangement. Moderately but significantly shorter TCRB CDR3s were found in Type 1 diabetes patients in all four CD4+ subsets. PCR, the amplification step, might favor shorter templates, equally in patients and controls.

The specimen sequenced was naive CD4+ T cells from blood. V and J are TRBV5-4 and TRBJ2-7, with TRBD1 matching 10 bases. This TCR derives from a man aged 25-45 years with type 1 diabetes. CDR3 protein: CASSRGGQGPEQYF. CDR3 DNA sequence: TGTGCCAGCAGCCGTGGGGGACAGGGGCCCGAGCAGTACTTC.